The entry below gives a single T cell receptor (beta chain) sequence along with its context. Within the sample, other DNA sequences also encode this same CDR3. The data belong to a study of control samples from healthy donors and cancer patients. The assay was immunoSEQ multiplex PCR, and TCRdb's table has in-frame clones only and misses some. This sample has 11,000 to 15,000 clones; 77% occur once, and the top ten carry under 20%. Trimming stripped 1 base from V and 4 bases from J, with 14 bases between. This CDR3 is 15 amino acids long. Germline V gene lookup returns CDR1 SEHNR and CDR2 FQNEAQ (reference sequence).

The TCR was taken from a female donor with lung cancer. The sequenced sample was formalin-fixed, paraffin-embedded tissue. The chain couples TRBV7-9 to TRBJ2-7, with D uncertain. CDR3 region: CASSLVSGRSYEQYF. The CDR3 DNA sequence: TGTGCCAGCAGCTTAGTCTCGGGCAGGAGTTACGAGCAGTACTTC.